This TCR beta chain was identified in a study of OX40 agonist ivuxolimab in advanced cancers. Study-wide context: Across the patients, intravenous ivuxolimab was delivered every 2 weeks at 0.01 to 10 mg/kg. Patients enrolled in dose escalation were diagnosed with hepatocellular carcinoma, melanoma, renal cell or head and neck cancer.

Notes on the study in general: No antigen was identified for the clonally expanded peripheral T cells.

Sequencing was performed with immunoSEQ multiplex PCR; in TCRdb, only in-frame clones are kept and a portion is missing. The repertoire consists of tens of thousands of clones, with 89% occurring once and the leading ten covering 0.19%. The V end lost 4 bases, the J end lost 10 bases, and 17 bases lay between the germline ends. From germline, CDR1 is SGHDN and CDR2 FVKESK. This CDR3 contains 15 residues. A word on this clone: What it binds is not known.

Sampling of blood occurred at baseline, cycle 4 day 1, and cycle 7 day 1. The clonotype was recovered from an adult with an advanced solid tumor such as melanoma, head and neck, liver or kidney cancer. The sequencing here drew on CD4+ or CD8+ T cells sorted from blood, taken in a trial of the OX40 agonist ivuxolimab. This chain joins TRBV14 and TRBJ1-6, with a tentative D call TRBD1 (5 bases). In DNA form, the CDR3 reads TGTGCCAGCAGCCCGATCGTTGGGGGAGACTCACCCCTCCACTTT. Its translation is CASSPIVGGDSPLHF. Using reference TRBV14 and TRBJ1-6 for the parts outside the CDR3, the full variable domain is EAGVTQFPSHSVIEKGQTVTLRCDPISGHDNLYWYRRVMGKEIKFLLHFVKESKQDESGMPNNRFLAERTGGTYSTLKVQPAELEDSGVYFCASSPIVGGDSPLHFGNGTRLTVT.